Listed below are T cell receptor beta chains from one sample, sequenced in a study of CD8+ T cells in alopecia areata. Data came from immunoSEQ multiplex PCR; TCRdb stores just in-frame clones and leaves some out. This table has 90,000 to 100,000 clones, around 38% appearing once. Source material: CD4+ T cells sorted from blood. These receptors all come from a human donor with alopecia areata. Each CDR3 is given with its conserved first and last residue. D genes are given only for firm matches. Clone size is shown for a subset of rows, as once, few, many or a class of expanded clone.

V gene: TRBV7-9
J gene: TRBJ1-5
clone size: .
D gene: TRBD1
CDR3 DNA: TGTGCCAGCAGCTTAACAGGGGTTAGCAATCAGCCCCAGCATTTT
CDR3 protein: CASSLTGVSNQPQHF

V gene: TRBV9
J gene: TRBJ2-3
clone size: few
D gene: TRBD2
CDR3 DNA: TGTGCCAGCAGCGTATCAAGCGGGGACAGCACAGATACGCAGTATTTT
CDR3 protein: CASSVSSGDSTDTQYF

V gene: TRBV29-1
J gene: TRBJ1-1
clone size: .
D gene: TRBD1
CDR3 DNA: TGCAGCGTTGTTCGCCGGGACAGGGGGCGCGTCACTGAAGCTTTCTTT
CDR3 protein: CSVVRRDRGRVTEAFF

V gene: TRBV25-1
J gene: TRBJ1-5
clone size: once
D gene: TRBD1
CDR3 DNA: TGTGCCAGCAGTGATGAGGTGCTGGGGGCAGGGGGCCAGCCCCAGCATTTT
CDR3 protein: CASSDEVLGAGGQPQHF

V gene: TRBV5-6
J gene: TRBJ2-4
clone size: few
D gene: .
CDR3 DNA: TGTGCCAGCAGTCTTTATCAGGGGCGAGGACACATTCAGTACTTC
CDR3 protein: CASSLYQGRGHIQYF

V gene: TRBV29-1
J gene: TRBJ2-3
clone size: few
D gene: .
CDR3 DNA: TGCAGCGGCAAGGTCGGCAGGAGTTCAGATACGCAGTATTTT
CDR3 protein: CSGKVGRSSDTQYF

V gene: TRBV15
J gene: TRBJ2-1
clone size: .
D gene: .
CDR3 DNA: TGTGCCACCAGCAGACATAACGAGGGTGAGCAGTTCTTC
CDR3 protein: CATSRHNEGEQFF

V gene: TRBV30
J gene: TRBJ2-7
clone size: .
D gene: .
CDR3 DNA: TGTGCCTGGAGTGGGATCTACGAGCAGTACTTC
CDR3 protein: CAWSGIYEQYF

V gene: TRBV5-1
J gene: TRBJ2-3
clone size: once
D gene: TRBD2
CDR3 DNA: TGCGCCAGCAGCTTGGGTAGCGGGGGCACAGATACGCAGTATTTT
CDR3 protein: CASSLGSGGTDTQYF

V gene: TRBV7-9
J gene: TRBJ2-7
clone size: few
D gene: TRBD1
CDR3 DNA: TGTGCCAGCAGCTTAACGGGACAGGGAACCTTGGTGCAGTACTTC
CDR3 protein: CASSLTGQGTLVQYF

V gene: TRBV7-9
J gene: TRBJ2-7
clone size: .
D gene: .
CDR3 DNA: TGTGCCAGCAGCCAGGACAGACGTTTATTGGACGAGCAGTACTTC
CDR3 protein: CASSQDRRLLDEQYF

V gene: TRBV18
J gene: TRBJ2-7
clone size: .
D gene: .
CDR3 DNA: TGTGCCAGCTCACCCCAGGACGGCCCAGGGGAGCAGTACTTC
CDR3 protein: CASSPQDGPGEQYF

V gene: TRBV7-2
J gene: TRBJ2-7
clone size: .
D gene: .
CDR3 DNA: TGTGCCAGCAGCTTCAGGGTTTTGTACGAGCAGTACTTC
CDR3 protein: CASSFRVLYEQYF

V gene: TRBV29-1
J gene: TRBJ2-7
clone size: .
D gene: .
CDR3 DNA: TGCAGCGTTTGGACAGTATTCTACGAGCAGTACTTC
CDR3 protein: CSVWTVFYEQYF

V gene: TRBV29-1
J gene: TRBJ2-7
clone size: .
D gene: TRBD1
CDR3 DNA: TGCAGCGTTGGATTGACAGGGTCTTACGAGCAGTACTTC
CDR3 protein: CSVGLTGSYEQYF

V gene: TRBV29-1
J gene: TRBJ1-1
clone size: .
D gene: .
CDR3 DNA: TGCAGGCCACTGGGGGGGCCGGTAGAATCTGAAGCTTTCTTT
CDR3 protein: CRPLGGPVESEAFF

V gene: TRBV27
J gene: TRBJ2-2
clone size: .
D gene: .
CDR3 DNA: TGTGCCAGCAGTTTGGTTCCGGGCCCCACCGGGGAGCTGTTTTTT
CDR3 protein: CASSLVPGPTGELFF

V gene: TRBV28
J gene: TRBJ2-5
clone size: once
D gene: .
CDR3 DNA: TGTGCCAGCAGTTCCCCCCGCGGGGACAGAGCCCCGGCTGGGACCCAGTACTTC
CDR3 protein: CASSSPRGDRAPAGTQYF

V gene: TRBV15
J gene: TRBJ2-4
clone size: few
D gene: .
CDR3 DNA: TGTGCCACCAGCAGGCCGGCACAGGGATTGTTGGACATTCAGTACTTC
CDR3 protein: CATSRPAQGLLDIQYF

V gene: TRBV6-6
J gene: TRBJ2-2
clone size: few
D gene: .
CDR3 DNA: TGTGCCAGCAGTTACGTCGGGGAGCTGTTTTTT
CDR3 protein: CASSYVGELFF

V gene: TRBV6-5
J gene: TRBJ2-3
clone size: few
D gene: .
CDR3 DNA: TGTGCCAGCAGTTACTCGGTAAACAGGGTTGCGCAGTATTTT
CDR3 protein: CASSYSVNRVAQYF

V gene: TRBV29-1
J gene: TRBJ1-3
clone size: .
D gene: TRBD1
CDR3 DNA: TGCAGCGTTGCGACCCTCGGTGGGACAGGGTTTGGAAACACCATATATTTT
CDR3 protein: CSVATLGGTGFGNTIYF

V gene: TRBV4-2
J gene: TRBJ2-4
clone size: .
D gene: .
CDR3 DNA: TGTGCCAGCAGCCAAGATTGGGCGACAGAGGCCATTCAGTACTTC
CDR3 protein: CASSQDWATEAIQYF

V gene: TRBV28
J gene: TRBJ2-7
clone size: .
D gene: .
CDR3 DNA: TGTGCCAGCAAGAGGTCCTACGAGCAGTACTTC
CDR3 protein: CASKRSYEQYF

V gene: TRBV14
J gene: TRBJ1-1
clone size: .
D gene: .
CDR3 DNA: TGTGCCAGCAGCCAAGTGTGGGGGAACACTGAAGCTTTCTTT
CDR3 protein: CASSQVWGNTEAFF

V gene: TRBV11-2
J gene: TRBJ1-2
clone size: .
D gene: .
CDR3 DNA: TGTGCCAGCAGCTTAGTACAGGGCCTTGATGGCTACACCTTC
CDR3 protein: CASSLVQGLDGYTF

V gene: TRBV5-1
J gene: TRBJ1-6
clone size: .
D gene: .
CDR3 DNA: TGCGCCAGCAGCATAAGCCCAGGGGAGGGTTCACCCCTCCACTTT
CDR3 protein: CASSISPGEGSPLHF

V gene: TRBV7-9
J gene: TRBJ2-5
clone size: few
D gene: .
CDR3 DNA: TGTGCCAGCAGCCGACGAGCGATAGAGACCCAGTACTTC
CDR3 protein: CASSRRAIETQYF

V gene: TRBV30
J gene: TRBJ2-7
clone size: .
D gene: TRBD1
CDR3 DNA: TGTGCCTGGACCCCGGGACAGATCTCCTACGAGCAGTACTTC
CDR3 protein: CAWTPGQISYEQYF

V gene: TRBV23-1
J gene: TRBJ2-1
clone size: few
D gene: .
CDR3 DNA: TGCGCCAGCAGCCGAGGGATTGGCGGATGCCGAAATGAGCAGTTCTTC
CDR3 protein: CASSRGIGGCRNEQFF

V gene: TRBV7-2
J gene: TRBJ1-4
clone size: many
D gene: .
CDR3 DNA: TGTGCCAGCAGCCGGCAGGGGAGGGAAAAACTGTTTTTT
CDR3 protein: CASSRQGREKLFF

V gene: TRBV5-1
J gene: TRBJ2-3
clone size: few
D gene: .
CDR3 DNA: TGCGCCAGCAGCTTGGGGCAGACAGATACGCAGTATTTT
CDR3 protein: CASSLGQTDTQYF

V gene: TRBV2
J gene: TRBJ2-7
clone size: few
D gene: TRBD1
CDR3 DNA: TGTGCCAGCAGGAACTCAGGACAGGGAGCGTCGTACGAGCAGTACTTC
CDR3 protein: CASRNSGQGASYEQYF